One and the same sample provided the 27 T cell receptor beta chains below, sequenced in a study of T-cell memory formation after mild COVID-19. TCRdb reprocessed the 5' RACE reads via MiXCR and lists one record per CDR3 protein. Altogether roughly 170,000 distinct CDR3 sequences are present, 20% to 25% being singletons, with the ten largest covering 20% to 25%. The specimen sequenced was PBMCs or a T cell subset sorted from them (not recorded which). The receptors originated from an adult woman who had mild COVID-19 (a few samples of this study predate the infection). Cell type and time point are not known.

This chain connects TRBV12-3 or TRBV12-4 to TRBJ2-1; TRBD1 might be the D (5 bases). CDR3 size: 13 residues. V dropped 6 bases and J dropped 8 bases, with 14 bases sitting between them. The CDR3 protein is CASSLGRVHEQFF. The CDR3 coding sequence is TGTGCCAGCAGCCTGGGCAGGGTCCATGAGCAGTTCTTC.

This clonotype was counted many times. The chain carries TRBV27 and TRBJ1-5, with D hard to call. V gave up 2 bases and J gave up 5 bases, with 13 bases separating them. Germline lookup yields CDR1 MNHEY and CDR2 SMNVEV (reference sequence). The CDR3 is made up of 15 amino acids. CDR3 in DNA: TGTGCCAGCAGTTTAATGGTTGGGGTAGATCAGCCCCAGCATTTT. As protein: CASSLMVGVDQPQHF.

The chain employs TRBV20-1 and TRBJ2-4; D ambiguous. The CDR3 is 16 residues long. The germline CDR1 and CDR2 sequences are DFQATT and SNEGSKA (reference sequence). Trimming shortened V by 0 bases and J by 0 bases, and 12 bases separated the two germline ends. CDR3 bases: TGCAGTGCTAGAGAATTACGACTGGGAGCCAAAAACATTCAGTACTTC. This gives the protein CSARELRLGAKNIQYF.

This clonotype occurred many times. The chain carries TRBV5-5 and TRBJ2-3; 7 bases map to TRBD2. CDR3 length equals 17 residues. The germline gives CDR1 SGHKS, CDR2 YYEKEE (reference sequence). Trimming removed 4 bases from V and 1 base from J; junction bases left unmatched: 12. In DNA, the CDR3 is TGTGCCAGCAGCCCACGACCGGGGGAGGGCCGCACAGATACGCAGTATTTT. Translating gives CASSPRPGEGRTDTQYF.

This sequence joins TRBV27 and TRBJ1-1; 9 bases map to TRBD1. This CDR3 spans 13 amino acids. J gave up 4 bases and V 6 bases, and 3 bases lay outside the gene matches. Germline values: CDR1 MNHEY, CDR2 SMNVEV (reference sequence). CDR3 bases: TGTGCCAGCAGCCGGACAGGGGTCACTGAAGCTTTCTTT. Translation gives CASSRTGVTEAFF.

V and J are TRBV12-3 or TRBV12-4 and TRBJ2-1; 12 bases agree with TRBD2. There are 16 residues in the CDR3. V lost 7 bases, J lost 7 bases, and 11 bases stayed unmatched. The CDR3 here is CASIQGILAGGNEQFF. The CDR3 nucleotides are TGTGCCAGCATCCAGGGGATACTAGCGGGAGGTAATGAGCAGTTCTTC.

J is TRBJ2-4 and V is TRBV4-1; no definite D call. V lost 0 bases, J lost 6 bases, and 12 bases lay in between. Per the germline V gene, CDR1 is MGHRA and CDR2 is YSYEKL. There are 15 residues in the CDR3. This CDR3 is CASSQDERPGNIQYF. The CDR3 bases are TGCGCCAGCAGCCAAGATGAGAGGCCGGGAAACATTCAGTACTTC.

This clonotype was picked up a small number of times. The J gene is TRBJ2-3, the V gene TRBV13; unclear D gene. The V gene lost 3 bases and the J gene lost 2 bases, with 6 bases spanning the gap. The CDR3 totals 13 residues. Per the germline V gene, CDR1 is PRHDT and CDR2 is FYEKMQ (reference sequence). Written as DNA, the CDR3 is TGTGCCAGCAGCTTGCTTCCCACAGATACGCAGTATTTT. Its translation is CASSLLPTDTQYF.

This clonotype was seen more than once but under ten times. This chain connects TRBV4-1 to TRBJ2-7; 9 bases are shared with TRBD2. The CDR3 extends over 14 amino acids. Germline trimming cut 1 base from V and 3 bases from J; bases unmatched to any gene: 1. The germline CDR1 and CDR2 sequences are MGHRA and YSYEKL. CDR3 sequence: CASSQASGDYEQYF. DNA of the CDR3: TGCGCCAGCAGCCAAGCTAGCGGGGACTACGAGCAGTACTTC.

The chain is built from TRBV9 and TRBJ2-1; 12 bases fit TRBD2. V shed 3 bases and J 0 bases; nucleotides not matched to a gene: 4. The CDR3 is 17 amino acids. The V gene's germline CDR1 is SGDLS and CDR2 YYNGEE. For the CDR3, the DNA is TGTGCCAGCAGCGGGACTAGCGGGACCAGCTCCTACAATGAGCAGTTCTTC. It yields the protein CASSGTSGTSSYNEQFF. The variable domain in full, completed from reference TRBV9 and TRBJ2-1, reads DSGVTQTPKHLITATGQRVTLRCSPRSGDLSVYWYQQSLDQGLQFLIQYYNGEERAKGNILERFSAQQFPDLHSELNLSSLELGDSALYFCASSGTSGTSSYNEQFFGPGTRLTVL.

This clonotype was picked up a small number of times. The V call is TRBV24-1, the J call TRBJ2-5; D possibly uses TRBD1 or TRBD2 (5 bases each). Germline assignment: CDR1 KGHDR and CDR2 SFDVKD. V lost 4 bases to trimming and J lost 4 bases, with 21 bases between them. This CDR3 comprises 17 residues. CDR3 nucleotide sequence: TGTGCCACCAGTGAGGCTAGGGTAGGGGAGAGAGGAGAGACCCAGTACTTC. Translated, it gives CATSEARVGERGETQYF.

This clonotype was counted only a few times. The chain recombines TRBV7-9 with TRBJ2-3, with D possibly TRBD2 on 6 matching bases. V gave up 6 bases and J gave up 3 bases, with 10 bases separating them. The CDR3 length is 13 residues. CDR1 and CDR2 (germline): SEHNR, FQNEAQ (reference sequence). CDR3 DNA sequence: TGTGCCAGCAGGCCCGGGACTACAGATACGCAGTATTTT. Encoded protein: CASRPGTTDTQYF. Using reference TRBV7-9 and TRBJ2-3 for the parts outside the CDR3, the full variable domain is DTGVSQNPRHKITKRGQNVTFRCDPISEHNRLYWYRQTLGQGPEFLTYFQNEAQLEKSRLLSDRFSAERPKGSFSTLEIQRTEQGDSAMYLCASRPGTTDTQYFGPGTRLTVL.

This clonotype was picked up a small number of times. The chain employs TRBV6-6 and TRBJ2-5; TRBD1 agrees at 8 bases. The junction had 6 bases not matched to a gene; V was cut back by 2 bases and J by 1 base. CDR1 and CDR2 (germline): MNHNY, SVGAGI (reference sequence). This CDR3 has 16 residues. The CDR3 is CASSYQGAIPQETQYF. The CDR3 DNA is TGTGCCAGCAGTTACCAGGGGGCGATACCCCAAGAGACCCAGTACTTC.

The V and J genes are TRBV11-3 and TRBJ2-3; D not certain. The V end lost 3 bases, the J end lost 0 bases, and 4 bases lay between the germline ends. The CDR3 runs to 13 residues. Germline values: CDR1 SGHNT, CDR2 YENEEA. For the CDR3, the DNA is TGTGCCAGCAGCTTCGAAAGCACAGATACGCAGTATTTT. Amino acid sequence: CASSFESTDTQYF.

This clonotype was found a few times. The chain has TRBV20-1 and TRBJ2-5; D possibly corresponds to TRBD1 (6 bases). V gave up 3 bases and J gave up 3 bases, with 11 bases separating them. Germline CDR1 reads DFQATT; CDR2 reads SNEGSKA (reference sequence). The CDR3 covers 13 residues. This chain's CDR3 is CSARRTDEETQYF. The CDR3 DNA is TGCAGTGCTAGGCGGACAGATGAAGAGACCCAGTACTTC.

The V call is TRBV15, the J call TRBJ1-6; 8 nucleotides match TRBD1. This CDR3 contains 14 residues. In germline, CDR1 is LNHNV, CDR2 YYDKDF (reference sequence). The ends lost 1 base at V and 9 bases at J; junction bases unmatched: 2. CDR3 nucleotide sequence: TGTGCCACCAGCAGAGGGACAGGGCGTTCACCCCTCCACTTT. Translation: CATSRGTGRSPLHF. Variable domain in full (rest from reference TRBV15 and TRBJ1-6): DAMVIQNPRYQVTQFGKPVTLSCSQTLNHNVMYWYQQKSSQAPKLLFHYYDKDFNNEADTPDNFQSRRPNTSFCFLDIRSPGLGDTAMYLCATSRGTGRSPLHFGNGTRLTVT.

This clonotype was picked up one time. This sequence joins TRBV6-5 and TRBJ2-1; TRBD2 agrees at 8 bases. The CDR3 contains 18 residues. Per the germline V gene, CDR1 is MNHEY and CDR2 is SVGAGI. Trimming cost V 0 bases and J 9 bases; bases outside gene matches: 16. For the CDR3, the DNA is TGTGCCAGCAGTTACTCCCCAGAGGCGGGGGGCCGGTGGGGTGAGCAGTTCTTC. Translating it yields CASSYSPEAGGRWGEQFF.

J is TRBJ1-1 and V is TRBV24-1; D possibly corresponds to TRBD1 (6 bases). V was trimmed by 3 bases and J by 8 bases, leaving 12 bases between them. This CDR3 has 13 amino acids. Germline V CDR1 and CDR2: KGHDR, SFDVKD. CDR3 coding DNA: TGTGCCACCAGTGATCCCGGACAGAACGAAGCTTTCTTT. It translates to CATSDPGQNEAFF.

This clonotype was observed a handful of times. V is TRBV5-1 and J is TRBJ2-1; tentative D call: TRBD2 (6 bases). This CDR3 comprises 16 residues. Germline lookup yields CDR1 SGHRS and CDR2 YFSETQ. V lost 0 bases and J 1 base, leaving 11 bases between the germline ends. The CDR3: CASSLGEDYSYNEQFF. The CDR3, as DNA: TGCGCCAGCAGCTTGGGGGAGGACTATTCCTACAATGAGCAGTTCTTC.

This clonotype was seen more than once but under ten times. The gene calls are TRBV2 and TRBJ2-3; D is tentatively TRBD1 or TRBD2 (5 bases each). Germline CDR1 SNHLY, CDR2 FYNNEI. The CDR3 is 12 amino acids. Deletions cut 6 bases from V and 2 bases from J, with 6 bases between. The DNA of the CDR3 is TGTGCCAGCAGCGGGACCACAGATACGCAGTATTTT. This encodes CASSGTTDTQYF.

This sequence joins TRBV7-9 and TRBJ2-3, with D unclear. CDR1 and CDR2 from the germline V gene are SEHNR and FQNEAQ (reference sequence). The CDR3 is 15 residues long. Trimming left V 1 base short and J 5 bases short, with 13 bases between. CDR3 bases: TGTGCCAGCAGCTTAGTTGAGCGAACGGGAGATACGCAGTATTTT. Amino acid sequence: CASSLVERTGDTQYF.

About this clonotype: The junction departs from germline at one end; a sequencing error may be responsible. The chain joins TRBV9 to TRBJ2-7, with D perhaps TRBD1 (6 bases). From germline, CDR1 is SGDLS and CDR2 YYNGEE. The CDR3 consists of 15 residues. The CDR3 DNA reads as TGTGCAAGCAGCGGAACGGGGACATCCTCCTACGAGCAGTACTTC. Protein: CASSGTGTSSYEQYF.

This clonotype was recorded a few times. This sequence joins TRBV6-1 and TRBJ2-5, with 8 bases lining up with TRBD2. J lost 2 bases, V lost 2 bases, and 7 bases had no gene match. The CDR3 is made up of 16 amino acids. Germline CDR1 MNHNS, CDR2 SASEGT. Here the CDR3 DNA reads TGTGCCAGCAGTGAAAGCGGCGGGGGGACTCAAGAGACCCAGTACTTC. Protein product: CASSESGGGTQETQYF.

This clonotype was observed a handful of times. The gene calls are TRBV20-1 and TRBJ2-1; D tentatively fits TRBD1 or TRBD2 (6 bases each). This CDR3 comprises 12 residues. Trimming removed 3 bases at V and 9 bases at J, with 12 bases between. CDR1 is DFQATT, CDR2 SNEGSKA, per germline (reference sequence). CDR3: CSASGGGLEQFF. CDR3 nucleotide sequence: TGCAGTGCTAGTGGTGGGGGGCTTGAGCAGTTCTTC.

The rearrangement uses TRBV19 and TRBJ2-7; D may be TRBD2 (5 bases). Germline V gene data show CDR1 as LNHDA and CDR2 as SQIVND (reference sequence). The CDR3 totals 12 residues. With 8 bases removed from V and 6 bases from J, the gap between germline ends came to 14 bases. The CDR3 is CASSHGGGEQYF. As DNA, the CDR3 is TGTGCCAGTTCCCACGGTGGAGGCGAGCAGTACTTC.

On this clonotype itself: Sequence at one end of the junction differs from germline and may be a read error. V and J are TRBV25-1 and TRBJ1-2, with TRBD1 as a possible D gene (5 bases). The CDR3 length is 13 residues. CDR1 and CDR2 from the germline V gene are MGHDK and SYGVNS. This chain's CDR3 is CASSESAGLGYTF. The CDR3 DNA is TGTGCCAGCAGCGAATCGGCAGGGCTCGGCTACACCTTC.

This clonotype has a count of ten or more. V usage is TRBV10-3 and J usage is TRBJ2-5; D possibly corresponds to TRBD1 (5 bases). V lost 3 bases and J 0 bases, leaving 8 bases between the germline ends. The CDR3 length is 14 residues. Germline CDR1 is ENHRY and CDR2 is SYGVKD. This CDR3 reads CAISDRAYQETQYF. In nucleotides, the CDR3 is TGTGCCATCAGTGACAGGGCGTACCAAGAGACCCAGTACTTC.